This T cell receptor (beta chain) came from a study of cytomegalovirus exposure and HLA in healthy donors. Study results and caveats: Sequencing depth roughly uniform across donors was assumed in presence/absence analyses.

60 Vbeta and 13 Jbeta primers were used in PCR. The table came from immunoSEQ multiplex PCR; TCRdb's copy has only in-frame clones and leaves some out. Among roughly 190,000 clones listed, over 60% were seen once. Remarks on this clone: Its antigen is undetermined.

CDR1 is GTSNPN, CDR2 SVGIG, per germline (reference sequence). The germline V and J ends were trimmed by 6 bases and 7 bases, with 12 bases remaining between them. The CDR3 covers 12 residues. Material for sequencing was PBMCs. This receptor was identified in a woman in her thirties or forties in good health and CMV-seronegative. The genes are TRBV30 and TRBJ1-4; tentative D call: TRBD1 (5 bases). The CDR3 bases are TGTGCCTGCCTTCAGGGAGGTGAAAAACTGTTTTTT. It codes for CACLQGGEKLFF.